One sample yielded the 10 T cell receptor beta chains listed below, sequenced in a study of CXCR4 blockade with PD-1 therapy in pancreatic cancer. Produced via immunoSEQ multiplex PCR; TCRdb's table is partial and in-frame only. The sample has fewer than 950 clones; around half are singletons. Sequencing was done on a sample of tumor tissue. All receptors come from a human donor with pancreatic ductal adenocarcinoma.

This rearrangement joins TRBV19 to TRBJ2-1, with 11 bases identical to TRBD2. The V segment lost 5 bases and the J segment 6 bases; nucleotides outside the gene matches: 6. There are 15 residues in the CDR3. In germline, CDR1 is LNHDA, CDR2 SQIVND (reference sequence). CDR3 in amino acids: CASSPRLAGGNEQFF. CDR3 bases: TGTGCCAGTAGTCCTCGGCTAGCGGGAGGCAATGAGCAGTTCTTC.

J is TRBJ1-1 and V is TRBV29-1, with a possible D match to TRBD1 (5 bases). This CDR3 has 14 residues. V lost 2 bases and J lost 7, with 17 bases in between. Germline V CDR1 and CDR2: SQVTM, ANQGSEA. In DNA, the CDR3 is TGCAGCGTTGAATCGGCAGGGTCTCTCGTTGAAGCTTTCTTT. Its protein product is CSVESAGSLVEAFF.

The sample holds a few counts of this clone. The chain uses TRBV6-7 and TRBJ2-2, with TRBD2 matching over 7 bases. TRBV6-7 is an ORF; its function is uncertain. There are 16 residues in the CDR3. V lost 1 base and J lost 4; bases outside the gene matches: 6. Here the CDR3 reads CASSYWAGVATGELFF. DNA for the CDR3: TGTGCCAGCAGTTACTGGGCGGGAGTAGCCACCGGGGAGCTGTTTTTT.

CDR3 in amino acids: CASSPRDRDIRQYF. CDR3 DNA: TGTGCCAGCAGCCCCCGGGACAGGGACATCAGGCAGTACTTC. V is TRBV7-5 and J is TRBJ2-7; the table's D call TRBD1 went unverified against the DNA. TRBV7-5 is reported as a pseudogene. The CDR3 contains 14 residues.

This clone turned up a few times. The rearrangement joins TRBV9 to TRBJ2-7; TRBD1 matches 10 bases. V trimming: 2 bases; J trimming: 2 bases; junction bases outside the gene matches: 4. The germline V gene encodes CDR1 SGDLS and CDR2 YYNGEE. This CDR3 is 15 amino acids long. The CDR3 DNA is TGTGCCAGCAGCGTTATGACAGGGGGCCCCTACGAGCAGTACTTC. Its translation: CASSVMTGGPYEQYF.

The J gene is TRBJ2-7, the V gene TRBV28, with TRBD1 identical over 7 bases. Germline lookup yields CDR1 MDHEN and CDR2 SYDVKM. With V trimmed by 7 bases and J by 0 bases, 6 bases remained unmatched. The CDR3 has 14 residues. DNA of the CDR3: TGTGCCAGCATTCCGGGACAGAGCTCCTACGAGCAGTACTTC. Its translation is CASIPGQSSYEQYF.

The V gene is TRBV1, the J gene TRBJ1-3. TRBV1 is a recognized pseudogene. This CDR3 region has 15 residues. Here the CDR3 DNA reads TGCGCCAGCAGCCATGCGAACAGGCTCGGGGACACCATATATTTT. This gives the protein CASSHANRLGDTIYF.

The CDR3 region is CASSTPTGTYEQYF. The CDR3 region has the DNA TGTGCCAGCAGTACCCCGACAGGTACCTACGAGCAGTACTTC. This chain uses TRBV28 with TRBJ2-7; TRBD1 might be the D (6 bases). The germline gives CDR1 MDHEN, CDR2 SYDVKM. V lost 5 bases to trimming and J lost 2 bases, with 13 bases between them. This CDR3 comprises 14 residues.

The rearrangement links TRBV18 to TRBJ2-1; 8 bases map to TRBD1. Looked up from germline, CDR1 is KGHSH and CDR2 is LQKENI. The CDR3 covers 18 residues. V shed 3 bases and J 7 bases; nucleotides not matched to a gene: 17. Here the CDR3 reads CASSPSQGALKVGNEQFF. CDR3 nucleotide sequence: TGTGCCAGCTCACCGTCCCAGGGGGCCTTAAAAGTTGGGAATGAGCAGTTCTTC.

In DNA form, the CDR3 reads TGTGCCAGCAGAAGCTACAGGGGGCGATCCGATGAGCAGTTCTTC. Amino acid sequence: CASRSYRGRSDEQFF. This rearrangement joins TRBV28 to TRBJ2-1; 9 bases map to TRBD1. V dropped 6 bases and J dropped 8; count of bases not matched to a gene: 11. Germline V gene sequence: CDR1 MDHEN, CDR2 SYDVKM. There are 15 residues in the CDR3.